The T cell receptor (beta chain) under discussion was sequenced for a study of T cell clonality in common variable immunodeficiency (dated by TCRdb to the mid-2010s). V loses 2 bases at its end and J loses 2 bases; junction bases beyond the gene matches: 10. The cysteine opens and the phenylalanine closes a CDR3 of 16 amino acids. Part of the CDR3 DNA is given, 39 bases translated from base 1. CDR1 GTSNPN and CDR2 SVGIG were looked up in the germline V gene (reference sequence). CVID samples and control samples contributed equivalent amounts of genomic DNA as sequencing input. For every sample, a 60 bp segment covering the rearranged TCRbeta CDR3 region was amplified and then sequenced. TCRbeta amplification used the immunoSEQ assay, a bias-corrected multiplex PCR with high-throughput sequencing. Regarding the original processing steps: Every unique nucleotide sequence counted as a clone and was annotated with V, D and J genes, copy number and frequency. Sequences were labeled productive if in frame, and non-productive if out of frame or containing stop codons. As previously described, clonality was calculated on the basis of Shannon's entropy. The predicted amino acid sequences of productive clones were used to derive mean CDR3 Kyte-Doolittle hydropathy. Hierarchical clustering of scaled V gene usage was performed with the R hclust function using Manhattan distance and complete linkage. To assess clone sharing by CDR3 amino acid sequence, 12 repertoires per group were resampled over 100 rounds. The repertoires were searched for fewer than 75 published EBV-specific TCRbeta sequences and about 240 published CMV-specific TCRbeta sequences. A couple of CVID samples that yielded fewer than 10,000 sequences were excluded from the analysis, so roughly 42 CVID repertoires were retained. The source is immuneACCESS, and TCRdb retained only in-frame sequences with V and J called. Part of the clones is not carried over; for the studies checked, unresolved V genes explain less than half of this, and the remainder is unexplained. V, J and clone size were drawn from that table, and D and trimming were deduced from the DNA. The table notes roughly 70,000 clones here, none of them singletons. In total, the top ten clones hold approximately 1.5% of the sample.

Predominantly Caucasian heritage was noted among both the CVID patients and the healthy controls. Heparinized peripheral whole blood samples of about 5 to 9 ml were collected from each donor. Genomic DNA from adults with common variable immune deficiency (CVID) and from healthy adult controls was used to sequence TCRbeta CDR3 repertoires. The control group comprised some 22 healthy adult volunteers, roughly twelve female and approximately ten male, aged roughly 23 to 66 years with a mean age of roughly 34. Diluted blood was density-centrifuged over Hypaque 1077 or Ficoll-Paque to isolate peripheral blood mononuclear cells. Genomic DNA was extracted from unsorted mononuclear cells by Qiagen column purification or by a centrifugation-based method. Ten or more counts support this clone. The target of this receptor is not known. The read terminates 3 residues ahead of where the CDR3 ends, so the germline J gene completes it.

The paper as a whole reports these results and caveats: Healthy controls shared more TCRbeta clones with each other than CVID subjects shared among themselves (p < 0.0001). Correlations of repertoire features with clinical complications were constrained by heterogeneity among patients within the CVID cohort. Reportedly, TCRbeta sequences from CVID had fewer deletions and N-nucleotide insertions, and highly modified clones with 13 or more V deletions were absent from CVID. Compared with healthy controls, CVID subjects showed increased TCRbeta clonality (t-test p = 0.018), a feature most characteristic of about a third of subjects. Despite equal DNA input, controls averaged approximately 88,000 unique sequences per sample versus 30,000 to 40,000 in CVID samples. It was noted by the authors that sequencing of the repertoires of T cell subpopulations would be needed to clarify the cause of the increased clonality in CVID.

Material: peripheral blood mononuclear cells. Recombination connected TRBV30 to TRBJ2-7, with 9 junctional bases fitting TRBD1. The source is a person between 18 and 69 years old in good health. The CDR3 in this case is CAWSPPGTGITYEQYF. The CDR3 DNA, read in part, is TGTGCCTGGAGTCCCCCCGGGACAGGGATAACCTACGAG.